The present TCR beta chain was sequenced within a study of T cells in Graves' hyperthyroidism and ophthalmopathy. Lactation, pregnancy, other autoimmune disease or uncontrolled infection excluded patients. RNA transcripts provided the source from which TCR beta CDR3 regions were amplified. Using the HTBI primer set, a first-round RT-PCR was run on the TCR CDR3. Via MiXCR, TCRdb re-called the multiplex PCR reads, giving one row per CDR3 protein. This sample has around 600,000 distinct CDR3 sequences, with around 14% found just once. The sequenced sample consisted of blood. The source of this sequence is a woman under 30 with Graves' ophthalmopathy.

CDR3 nucleotides: TGTGCCAGTAGTATCACCAGGGAGTTGGACACTGAAGCTTTCTTT. Translated, it gives CASSITRELDTEAFF. This sequence joins TRBV19 and TRBJ1-1; possible D gene TRBD1, 5 bases. V lost 3 bases and J 3 bases, leaving 14 bases between the germline ends. Germline CDR1 LNHDA, CDR2 SQIVND (reference sequence). This CDR3 is built from 15 residues.